One sample yielded the 22 T cell receptor beta chains listed below, sequenced in a study of T cells in Graves' hyperthyroidism and ophthalmopathy (dated by TCRdb to about 2019). Library generation was performed with multiplex PCR. The instrument given in TCRdb is Illumina HiSeq 2000. The TCR beta CDR3 regions were amplified from RNA transcripts. A first-round RT-PCR of the TCR CDR3 used the HTBI primer set with the Qiagen OneStep RT-PCR kit. Using fastp trimming at Q25 and MiXCR clonotype assembly, TCRdb reanalyzed the public sequencing data and kept in-frame beta chains. Entries are consolidated by CDR3 protein sequence, retaining the most common genes and DNA. Across this sample there are 500,000 or so distinct CDR3 sequences, with 17% seen only once. Clones ranked in the top ten supply 17% of the sample. Sample: blood. These receptor sequences come from a woman in her late teens or twenties with Graves' ophthalmopathy.

This clonotype has more than one count but fewer than ten. The chain carries TRBV6-4 and TRBJ1-1; no clear D gene. Trimming removed 6 bases from V and 0 bases from J, with 17 bases in between. The CDR3 sequence is 16 residues long. The germline V gene has CDR1 MRHNA and CDR2 SNTAGT. The CDR3 loop is CASSQDWRILNTEAFF. The CDR3 DNA sequence: TGTGCCAGCAGCCAAGATTGGAGGATCTTGAACACTGAAGCTTTCTTT.

Many counts were recorded for this clonotype. V gene TRBV6-1 combines with J gene TRBJ2-7, with 7 nucleotides matching TRBD2. Germline-derived CDR1 and CDR2 are MNHNS and SASEGT. V lost 6 bases and J lost 4; bases outside the gene matches: 12. This CDR3 comprises 15 residues. CDR3 loop: CASSRRGGSFYEQYF. In DNA form, the CDR3 reads TGTGCCAGCAGCCGCCGGGGCGGGAGTTTTTACGAGCAGTACTTC.

This clonotype has ten or more counts. The rearrangement uses TRBV16 and TRBJ1-5; D is unclear. Trimming removed 0 bases at V and 1 base at J, with 4 bases between. Germline CDR1 is KGHSY and CDR2 is FQNENV. The CDR3 runs to 14 residues. CDR3 loop: CASSQSGSNQPQHF. CDR3 bases: TGTGCCAGCAGCCAATCGGGGAGCAATCAGCCCCAGCATTTT.

CDR3 protein: CASSSGVVSSSPLHF. CDR3 sequence (DNA): TGTGCCAGCAGCTCGGGGGTCGTAAGCAGTTCACCCCTCCACTTT. This sequence joins TRBV27 and TRBJ1-6; D might be TRBD1 (5 bases). CDR3 length: 15 residues. Trimming removed 6 bases from V and 9 bases from J, with 18 bases in between. Germline assignment: CDR1 MNHEY and CDR2 SMNVEV (reference sequence).

This clonotype has at least ten counts. An end of the junction does not agree with germline; a read error may underlie this. The genes are TRBV7-7 and TRBJ2-7, with TRBD1 matching over 9 bases. In germline, CDR1 is SSHAT, CDR2 FNYEAQ (reference sequence). This CDR3 spans 16 amino acids. CDR3: CASSLAINRGRYEQYF. The CDR3 DNA is TGTGCTAGCAGCTTAGCCATTAACAGGGGGCGATACGAGCAGTACTTC.

This chain joins TRBV27 and TRBJ2-3; D assignment may be TRBD1 or TRBD2 (5 bases each). V lost 3 bases and J lost 2, with 15 bases in between. Germline lookup yields CDR1 MNHEY and CDR2 SMNVEV (reference sequence). The CDR3 totals 16 residues. DNA of the CDR3: TGTGCCAGCAGTTTCGACCGGGACCCAGCCACAGATACGCAGTATTTT. Protein: CASSFDRDPATDTQYF.

This clonotype was seen a handful of times. V and J are TRBV9 and TRBJ2-1, with 11 bases that match TRBD1. The junction had 15 bases not matched to a gene; V was cut back by 0 bases and J by 4 bases. CDR1 SGDLS and CDR2 YYNGEE come from the germline V gene. CDR3 size: 20 residues. The CDR3 sequence: CASSVAGQGATGGPYNEQFF. DNA of the CDR3: TGTGCCAGCAGCGTAGCTGGACAGGGGGCGACGGGAGGACCATACAATGAGCAGTTCTTC.

This clonotype was counted ten times or more. J is TRBJ2-4 and V is TRBV3-1, with 8 bases fitting TRBD1. The CDR3 has 13 residues. CDR1 is LGHDT, CDR2 YNNKEL, per germline (reference sequence). J gave up 8 bases and V 7 bases, and 7 bases lay outside the gene matches. CDR3 bases: TGTGCCAGCACCACAGGACAGGGACACATTCAGTACTTC. Amino acids: CASTTGQGHIQYF.

This clonotype was counted ten times or more. The V and J genes are TRBV7-2 and TRBJ2-7, with 8 bases fitting TRBD2. The CDR3 length is 14 residues. Germline CDR1 is SGHTA and CDR2 is FQGNSA. V was clipped by 5 bases and J by 2 bases; unmatched bases: 5. The CDR3 loop is CASSPLAGAYEQYF. The DNA for the CDR3 is TGTGCCAGCAGCCCCCTAGCGGGTGCCTACGAGCAGTACTTC.

This clonotype was counted at least ten times. V and J are TRBV20-1 and TRBJ2-1; TRBD2 matches 9 bases. V lost 5 bases to trimming and J lost 4 bases; unmatched junction nucleotides: 6. The CDR3 contains 14 residues. Germline V lookup: CDR1 DFQATT, CDR2 SNEGSKA (reference sequence). The CDR3 here is CSAPGLALYNEQFF. The CDR3 DNA sequence: TGCAGTGCTCCCGGACTAGCGCTTTACAATGAGCAGTTCTTC.

The genes are TRBV10-3 and TRBJ1-3, with 9 bases matching TRBD1. With V trimmed by 2 bases and J by 4 bases, 6 bases remained unmatched. The CDR3 has 16 amino acids. Germline CDR1 is ENHRY and CDR2 is SYGVKD. CDR3 protein: CAISERETGGGNTIYF. For the CDR3, the DNA is TGTGCCATCAGTGAGAGAGAGACAGGGGGAGGAAACACCATATATTTT.

Ten or more counts support this clonotype. V is TRBV6-1 and J is TRBJ2-1; no definite D call. The CDR3 runs to 13 residues. Per the germline V gene, CDR1 is MNHNS and CDR2 is SASEGT. V lost 4 bases and J lost 5, with 9 bases in between. For the CDR3, the DNA is TGTGCCAGCAGTGCCCTACAGAACAATGAGCAGTTCTTC. Its protein is CASSALQNNEQFF.

The sample holds many counts of this clonotype. This rearrangement joins TRBV15 to TRBJ2-7; TRBD2 might be the D (5 bases). Trimming cost V 0 bases and J 3 bases, with 18 bases left between them. Germline V lookup: CDR1 LNHNV, CDR2 YYDKDF (reference sequence). The CDR3 totals 17 residues. The CDR3 DNA reads TGTGCCACCAGCAGAGATACGGGGAGTTCAGCTTACTACGAGCAGTACTTC. Translation: CATSRDTGSSAYYEQYF.

This clonotype appeared a few times. The chain links TRBV28 to TRBJ1-1; 8 bases map to TRBD1. Per germline, CDR1 MDHEN and CDR2 SYDVKM. The ends lost 6 bases at V and 4 bases at J; junction bases unmatched: 7. The CDR3 runs to 14 residues. The CDR3 region is CASRPRGRGTEAFF. Here the CDR3 DNA reads TGTGCCAGCAGGCCCAGGGGGCGCGGCACTGAAGCTTTCTTT.

This clonotype was counted ten times or more. The CDR3 region has the DNA TGTGCCAGCAGCTTAACCCCCAGCGGGGTCATAAATGAGCAGTTCTTC. Its protein is CASSLTPSGVINEQFF. The V gene is TRBV7-3, the J gene TRBJ2-1, with 7 positions matching TRBD2. V trimming: 0 bases; J trimming: 7 bases; junction bases outside the gene matches: 9. This CDR3 has 16 residues. CDR1 is SGHTA and CDR2 is FQGTGA in the germline V gene.

This clonotype was recorded only once. The chain carries TRBV10-1 and TRBJ2-3; tentative D call: TRBD1 (5 bases). CDR3 length: 12 amino acids. Trimming removed 3 bases from V and 6 bases from J, with 7 bases in between. Germline V gene data show CDR1 as WNHNN and CDR2 as SYGVQD (reference sequence). DNA of the CDR3: TGCGCCAGCAGTGAACCAGGGGATACGCAGTATTTT. It specifies CASSEPGDTQYF.

The chain uses TRBV20-1 and TRBJ2-3; TRBD2 is a possible D gene (6 bases). In germline, CDR1 is DFQATT, CDR2 SNEGSKA (reference sequence). V was pared by 7 bases and J by 2 bases, with 13 bases between. The CDR3 extends over 13 amino acids. CDR3: CSVGIAATDTQYF. CDR3 coding DNA: TGCAGTGTTGGCATAGCGGCCACAGATACGCAGTATTTT.

This clonotype was observed a few times. This chain links TRBV7-9 with TRBJ1-2; D possibly corresponds to TRBD1 (6 bases). Trimming left V 3 bases short and J 4 bases short, with 18 bases between. The CDR3 extends over 16 amino acids. CDR1 is SEHNR, CDR2 FQNEAQ, per germline (reference sequence). The CDR3 DNA sequence: TGTGCCAGCAGCTTGACTGAGGGGGAACCACGCTATGGCTACACCTTC. As protein: CASSLTEGEPRYGYTF.

The sample holds one count of this clonotype. The chain recombines TRBV28 with TRBJ1-1, with 9 bases that match TRBD1. The V gene end was trimmed by 5 bases and the J gene end by 5 bases; junction bases not matched to a gene: 9. The CDR3 consists of 15 residues. CDR1 and CDR2 (germline): MDHEN, SYDVKM. The CDR3 protein is CASSLFTGGQTEAFF. The CDR3 DNA sequence: TGTGCCAGCAGTCTCTTTACAGGGGGCCAGACTGAAGCTTTCTTT.

This clonotype was counted between two and nine times. The V call is TRBV10-3, the J call TRBJ2-4; D possibly corresponds to TRBD1 (5 bases). CDR1 is ENHRY, CDR2 SYGVKD, per germline. With 5 bases removed from V and 8 bases from J, the gap between germline ends came to 10 bases. The CDR3 is made up of 12 amino acids. The CDR3 region is CAISRRDDIQYF. The CDR3 DNA sequence: TGTGCCATCAGTCGCAGGGATGACATTCAGTACTTC.

V usage is TRBV28 and J usage is TRBJ1-5; 8 bases agree with TRBD1. CDR1 and CDR2 (germline): MDHEN, SYDVKM. This CDR3 has 14 amino acids. V shed 6 bases, J shed 6 bases, and the junction held 7 bases outside the gene matches. The CDR3: CASREGTGGQPQHF. The CDR3 nucleotides are TGTGCCAGCAGGGAAGGGACAGGAGGTCAGCCCCAGCATTTT. Variable domain in full (rest from reference TRBV28 and TRBJ1-5): DVKVTQSSRYLVKRTGEKVFLECVQDMDHENMFWYRQDPGLGLRLIYFSYDVKMKEKGDIPEGYSVSREKKERFSLILESASTNQTSMYLCASREGTGGQPQHFGDGTRLSIL.

This clonotype was seen many times. V usage is TRBV6-1 and J usage is TRBJ1-5, with D maybe TRBD1 (5 bases). Trimming stripped 2 bases from V and 2 bases from J, with 10 bases between. CDR1 is MNHNS, CDR2 SASEGT, per germline. The CDR3 sequence is 15 residues long. CDR3 sequence: CASSEQGRRNQPQHF. CDR3 coding DNA: TGTGCCAGCAGTGAACAGGGTCGTCGCAATCAGCCCCAGCATTTT.